One sample yielded the 24 T cell receptor beta chains listed below, sequenced in a study of cytomegalovirus exposure and HLA in healthy donors. Primers included in the PCR were 60 Vbeta and 13 Jbeta primers. Here immunoSEQ multiplex PCR was the method, and the copy in TCRdb shows in-frame clones only, minus some. The table has about 160,000 clones, nearly 80% seen once. Sequencing was carried out using PBMCs. The receptor source for this set is a woman aged 50 to 60 in good health and CMV-seropositive.

The chain uses TRBV7-2 and TRBJ1-1, with unresolved D. This CDR3 is 12 amino acids long. The germline V and J ends were trimmed by 1 base and 9 bases, with 9 bases remaining between them. Germline lookup yields CDR1 SGHTA and CDR2 FQGNSA. In DNA, the CDR3 is TGTGCCAGCAGCTTAGAGCGGGTGAAAGCTTTCTTT. This translates into CASSLERVKAFF.

In its sample, this clone was seen a few times. This chain links TRBV2 with TRBJ2-3; TRBD2 might be the D (5 bases). CDR1 and CDR2 (germline): SNHLY, FYNNEI. This CDR3 has 13 amino acids. V dropped 8 bases and J dropped 0 bases, with 9 bases sitting between them. CDR3 DNA sequence: TGTGCCAGCGTAGCGTCTAGCACAGATACGCAGTATTTT. As protein: CASVASSTDTQYF.

This clone was detected once. This chain links TRBV9 with TRBJ1-3, with TRBD1 identical over 7 bases. Per germline, CDR1 SGDLS and CDR2 YYNGEE. This CDR3 region has 16 residues. V gave up 7 bases and J gave up 4 bases; unmatched junction bases: 14. The CDR3 spells CASFRDSSVRGNTIYF. CDR3 bases: TGTGCCAGCTTTCGGGACAGCTCTGTGAGAGGAAACACCATATATTTT.

The chain is built from TRBV5-3 and TRBJ1-1; D remains ambiguous. TRBV5-3 is given ORF status, its function remaining uncertain. Deletions cut 5 bases from V and 4 bases from J, with 9 bases between. The CDR3 consists of 12 residues. The CDR3 spells CARSGRGTEAFF. The CDR3 nucleotides read TGTGCCAGAAGTGGGCGTGGCACTGAAGCTTTCTTT.

The chain recombines TRBV4-3 with TRBJ2-7; the D gene is possibly TRBD2 (6 bases). CDR1 LGHNA and CDR2 YSLEER come from the germline V gene. Trimming took 1 base from V and 2 from J, leaving 12 bases between them. This CDR3 spans 15 amino acids. CDR3 sequence reads: CASSQGLGGAYEQYF. For the CDR3, the DNA is TGCGCCAGCAGCCAAGGTCTGGGAGGCGCCTACGAGCAGTACTTC.

The genes are TRBV9 and TRBJ2-5, with D possibly TRBD1 on 6 matching bases. The germline CDR1 and CDR2 sequences are SGDLS and YYNGEE. Trimming cost V 0 bases and J 4 bases, with 13 bases left between them. The CDR3 has 15 residues. The CDR3 DNA follows: TGTGCCAGCAGCGTAGGGACAGTTACGGGAGAGACCCAGTACTTC. The encoded protein is CASSVGTVTGETQYF.

This clone was observed a handful of times. V usage is TRBV6-1 and J usage is TRBJ1-2; 7 bases are shared with TRBD1. V trimming: 4 bases; J trimming: 0 bases; junction bases outside the gene matches: 8. In germline, CDR1 is MNHNS, CDR2 SASEGT. The CDR3 extends over 16 amino acids. This CDR3 reads CASSVRGLPPNYGYTF. CDR3 DNA sequence: TGTGCCAGCAGTGTAAGGGGGCTCCCCCCTAACTATGGCTACACCTTC.

The chain uses TRBV28 and TRBJ2-1; 12 bases match TRBD2. CDR3 length equals 15 residues. V lost 2 bases and J lost 4; bases outside the gene matches: 0. Germline V gives CDR1 MDHEN, CDR2 SYDVKM. This CDR3 reads CASSLTSGGYNEQFF. In DNA, the CDR3 is TGTGCCAGCAGTTTAACTAGCGGGGGGTACAATGAGCAGTTCTTC.

This clone was recorded a few times. V and J are TRBV27 and TRBJ1-2, with 7 bases identical to TRBD1. The trim removed 6 bases at V and 4 bases at J, leaving 11 bases unmatched. CDR3 size: 15 residues. Germline lookup yields CDR1 MNHEY and CDR2 SMNVEV (reference sequence). CDR3 amino acids: CASRHRGQESYGYTF. The CDR3 region has the DNA TGTGCCAGCAGGCACAGGGGTCAGGAAAGCTATGGCTACACCTTC.

The chain employs TRBV2 and TRBJ1-2, with a tentative D call TRBD1 (6 bases). CDR3 length: 16 residues. Germline values: CDR1 SNHLY, CDR2 FYNNEI. Trimming shortened V by 6 bases and J by 1 base, and 18 bases separated the two germline ends. CDR3 bases: TGTGCCAGCAGCCCCCAACGCGGACAGTTTAACTATGGCTACACCTTC. It is translated as CASSPQRGQFNYGYTF.

On this clone itself: Within the sample, other DNA sequences also encode this same CDR3. This chain connects TRBV6-5 to TRBJ1-6; no reliable D call. Germline V gene sequence: CDR1 MNHEY, CDR2 SVGAGI. Trimming left V 5 bases short and J 6 bases short, with 14 bases between. This CDR3 comprises 15 residues. DNA of the CDR3: TGTGCCAGCAGTCCAAGATGGGAGCTTAATTCACCCCTCCACTTT. Amino acids: CASSPRWELNSPLHF.

The CDR3 DNA reads as TGTGCCAGCAGCGCGGGACAGGGGTACGGCTACACCTTC. Its protein product is CASSAGQGYGYTF. This chain uses TRBV7-2 with TRBJ1-2; 10 bases are a match to TRBD1. The germline gives CDR1 SGHTA, CDR2 FQGNSA. The J segment lost 8 bases and the V segment lost 5 bases, leaving 5 bases of the junction unmatched. CDR3 length equals 13 residues.

J is TRBJ1-5 and V is TRBV6-1; 7 bases match TRBD1. Losses at the gene ends were 7 bases for V and 4 bases for J; bases not matched to a gene: 4. Germline V gives CDR1 MNHNS, CDR2 SASEGT. There are 13 residues in the CDR3. Here the CDR3 DNA reads TGTGCCAGCATGGGGACAGATAATCAGCCCCAGCATTTT. As protein: CASMGTDNQPQHF.

The chain couples TRBV5-6 to TRBJ2-1; TRBD2 aligns across 7 bases. From germline, CDR1 is SGHDT and CDR2 YYEEEE. The length of the CDR3 is 15 residues. J was trimmed by 2 bases and V by 0 bases; bases with no gene match: 2. CDR3 DNA sequence: TGTGCCAGCAGCTTGGAGCTAGCGGCCTACAATGAGCAGTTCTTC. Encoded protein: CASSLELAAYNEQFF.

This clone was detected a few times. V gene TRBV23-1 combines with J gene TRBJ1-5; D remains ambiguous. TRBV23-1 is an ORF, and what it does is uncertain. The CDR3 covers 19 residues. V lost 0 bases and J 0 bases, leaving 18 bases between the germline ends. DNA of the CDR3: TGCGCCAGCAGTCAATCCGAGCTATACAGAGAGTATAGCAATCAGCCCCAGCATTTT. It codes for CASSQSELYREYSNQPQHF.

The chain has TRBV15 and TRBJ1-4; tentative D call: TRBD1 (5 bases). Germline CDR1 reads LNHNV; CDR2 reads YYDKDF (reference sequence). Trimming removed 5 bases from V and 7 bases from J, with 17 bases in between. The CDR3 extends over 15 amino acids. CDR3 bases: TGTGCCACCAGCCAGGGAGGGACTTTGGGTGAAAAACTGTTTTTT. This gives the protein CATSQGGTLGEKLFF.

This chain uses TRBV5-6 with TRBJ2-1; 7 bases line up with TRBD2. This CDR3 is built from 15 residues. From germline, CDR1 is SGHDT and CDR2 YYEEEE. V lost 0 bases to trimming and J lost 1 base; unmatched junction nucleotides: 1. CDR3 bases: TGTGCCAGCAGCTTGGGAGCGGGGTCCTACAATGAGCAGTTCTTC. Translating it yields CASSLGAGSYNEQFF.

V is TRBV2 and J is TRBJ2-3; 8 bases fit TRBD1. Germline V gene lookup returns CDR1 SNHLY and CDR2 FYNNEI. This CDR3 spans 14 amino acids. V lost 6 bases, J lost 4 bases, and 6 bases stayed unmatched. CDR3 sequence reads: CASSPTGAPDTQYF. The CDR3 DNA reads as TGTGCCAGCAGCCCGACAGGGGCCCCAGATACGCAGTATTTT.

V is TRBV6-1 and J is TRBJ1-2; perhaps TRBD1 as D (6 bases). The V end was cut by 2 bases, the J end by 8 bases, with 12 bases between. Germline CDR1 and CDR2: MNHNS and SASEGT. The CDR3 is 13 residues long. As DNA, the CDR3 is TGTGCCAGCAGTGAAAACAGGGCCGGAGGCTACACCTTC. Translating it yields CASSENRAGGYTF.

The chain recombines TRBV27 with TRBJ2-7; D perhaps matches TRBD1 (5 bases). The CDR3 runs 16 residues. Trimming took off 5 bases at V and 3 bases at J, with 20 bases between the two ends. Looked up from germline, CDR1 is MNHEY and CDR2 is SMNVEV (reference sequence). The CDR3, as DNA: TGTGCCAGCAGTACCTCTCCGGGCAGGACACGCTACGAGCAGTACTTC. It is translated as CASSTSPGRTRYEQYF.

The chain employs TRBV6-1 and TRBJ2-7, with 9 bases aligning to TRBD2. CDR3 size: 15 residues. Germline CDR1 and CDR2: MNHNS and SASEGT. With 5 bases clipped from V and 0 bases from J, the junction kept 5 bases outside the gene matches. The CDR3 here is CASSSSGARSYEQYF. The CDR3 nucleotides are TGTGCCAGCAGTTCTAGCGGGGCCCGCTCCTACGAGCAGTACTTC.

The chain links TRBV19 to TRBJ1-2; TRBD1 matches 10 bases. With V trimmed by 7 bases and J by 7 bases, 12 bases remained unmatched. The CDR3 is made up of 15 amino acids. Germline-derived CDR1 and CDR2 are LNHDA and SQIVND (reference sequence). CDR3 nucleotide sequence: TGTGCCAGTACCTTCAGGGGACAGGGGAGCGTTGGCTACACCTTC. As protein: CASTFRGQGSVGYTF.

The V call is TRBV5-4, the J call TRBJ1-1; D gene unclear. Germline V gene sequence: CDR1 SGHNT, CDR2 YYREEE (reference sequence). V lost 3 bases, J lost 5 bases, and 8 bases lay in between. This CDR3 comprises 12 residues. The CDR3 here is CASSSGGTEAFF. The CDR3 DNA reads as TGTGCCAGCAGCTCCGGAGGGACTGAAGCTTTCTTT.

This chain links TRBV4-1 with TRBJ2-1; 7 bases map to TRBD1. The CDR3 covers 14 residues. Losses at the gene ends were 4 bases for V and 8 bases for J; bases not matched to a gene: 8. Germline loops: CDR1 MGHRA, CDR2 YSYEKL. CDR3 in amino acids: CASSLGTARDEQFF. The DNA of the CDR3 is TGCGCCAGCAGCCTCGGGACAGCGCGGGATGAGCAGTTCTTC.